This TCR beta chain was retrieved from a study of cytomegalovirus exposure and HLA in healthy donors. The PCR employed 60 Vbeta primers together with 13 Jbeta primers. Method: immunoSEQ multiplex PCR; TCRdb's copy keeps in-frame clones and lacks some. The table shows 90,000 to 130,000 clones, with around 84% occurring only once. Note on this clone: The target antigen is unknown.

Trimming removed 5 bases from V and 6 bases from J, with 10 bases in between. The CDR3 is 12 amino acids. Germline V gives CDR1 MNHEY, CDR2 SVGAGI. Findings of the study overall: Later on, an analysis tied approximately 17,000 TCR beta sequences to HLA alleles at 0.05 false discovery rate. The study designated about 180 TCR beta chains cytomegalovirus-associated. TCR sequences were mostly rare, though some public TCRs occurred in many donors. Reports showed the classifier diagnosing cytomegalovirus status with high specificity and sensitivity.

The V call is TRBV6-5, the J call TRBJ1-2, with no clear D. Sample: PBMCs. This receptor was obtained from a man aged 25-45 years in good health and CMV-seropositive. CDR3 in DNA: TGTGCCAGCAGTGGCGACTTTCATGGCTACACCTTC. Its translation is CASSGDFHGYTF.